What follows describes a single T cell receptor beta chain. Authors' analysis steps: The authors estimated nucleated cell counts from reference gene primer amplification. TCRdb's copy holds only in-frame clones and misses some; the assay was immunoSEQ multiplex PCR. D and trimming come from the DNA, and the V and J calls and clone size come from that table. The sample holds about 150,000 clones, around 80% seen once. Germline lookup yields CDR1 SGHVS and CDR2 FNYEAQ. The CDR3 totals 16 residues. V dropped 4 bases and J dropped 0 bases, with 14 bases sitting between them. The record originates from a study of blood T cell repertoires in COVID-19. Study overall: Samples representing acute and convalescent COVID-19 were sourced from the United States, Italy and Spain.

The V gene is TRBV7-6, the J gene TRBJ2-3; D possibly corresponds to TRBD2 (5 bases). The sample was peripheral blood. The TCR comes from a man aged 55-75 years with acute or convalescent COVID-19. CDR3 residues: CASSSYSGPSTDTQYF. The CDR3 DNA follows: TGTGCCAGCAGCTCATACAGCGGCCCTAGCACAGATACGCAGTATTTT. The full variable domain, completed using reference TRBV7-6 and TRBJ2-3, is GAGVSQSPRYKVTKRGQDVALRCDPISGHVSLYWYRQALGQGPEFLTYFNYEAQQDKSGLPNDRFSAERPEGSISTLTIQRTEQRDSAMYRCASSSYSGPSTDTQYFGPGTRLTVL.